This is a list of T cell receptor beta chains from one sample in a study of T cell repertoires in cytomegalovirus infection. One entry per CDR3 protein, called by TCRdb with MiXCR from the reads. The sample lists 450,000 to 600,000 distinct CDR3 sequences, 11% occurring once. The sequenced sample consisted of PBMCs. The receptor source for this set is a human donor in good health (CMV status not recorded). Some clones in this sample may be carry-over from other donors' samples. Each CDR3 is given with its conserved first and last residue. The D gene is left open where the match is weak. A row's size may be missing; if present it is once, few, many or a size class.

j_call d_call clone_size v_call cdr3_aa cdr3_nt
TRBJ2-1 TRBD2 few TRBV24-1 CATSGTSGTSGSSYNEQFF TGTGCCACCAGTGGGACCTCCGGGACTAGCGGTAGCTCCTACAATGAGCAGTTCTTC
TRBJ2-7 TRBD1 many TRBV6-2/TRBV6-3 CASSSGQVTYEQYF TGTGCCAGCAGCTCTGGACAGGTGACCTACGAGCAGTACTTC
TRBJ2-1 TRBD2 many TRBV14 CASSRVAGSGEQFF TGTGCCAGCAGCCGAGTAGCGGGATCGGGTGAGCAGTTCTTC
TRBJ2-7 TRBD2 many TRBV28 CASRRGREQYF TGTGCCAGCAGGCGCGGGAGGGAGCAGTACTTC
TRBJ1-1 - many TRBV7-2 CASNFYEVENTEAFF TGTGCCAGCAACTTTTACGAGGTGGAGAACACTGAAGCTTTCTTT
TRBJ2-1 - many TRBV5-5 CASSLVPGDNEQFF TGTGCCAGCAGCTTGGTGCCCGGGGACAATGAGCAGTTCTTC
TRBJ1-2 - few TRBV7-9 CASSLEPIDGYTF TGTGCCAGCAGCTTGGAACCTATTGATGGCTACACCTTC
TRBJ2-1 TRBD2 many TRBV29-1 CSVVVAGEREQFF TGCAGCGTTGTGGTAGCGGGAGAGCGTGAGCAGTTCTTC
TRBJ2-7 - many TRBV12-3/TRBV12-4 CASSVLAATEEQYF TGTGCCAGCAGTGTACTAGCCGCGACGGAAGAGCAGTACTTC
TRBJ1-2 TRBD1 - TRBV20-1 CSARGQGLWGYTF TGCAGTGCCCGGGGACAGGGATTGTGGGGCTACACCTTC
TRBJ2-1 - few TRBV20-1 CSVPPGGLLEQFF TGCAGTGTCCCCCCCGGGGGCCTCCTTGAGCAGTTCTTC
TRBJ1-3 - - TRBV5-1 CASMDGYSGNTIYF TGCGCCAGCATGGACGGTTACTCTGGAAACACCATATATTTT
TRBJ2-1 - - TRBV7-9 CASSLGRTVSSYNEQFF TGTGCCAGCAGCTTAGGCCGGACCGTGAGCTCCTACAATGAGCAGTTCTTC
TRBJ1-5 TRBD1 few TRBV20-1 CSARDFGQGTAAPQHF TGCAGTGCTAGAGATTTTGGACAGGGGACCGCAGCGCCCCAGCATTTT
TRBJ1-3 TRBD1 - TRBV20-1 CSAPQGAGNTIYF TGCAGTGCCCCACAGGGGGCTGGAAACACCATATATTTT
TRBJ1-1 - - TRBV20-1 CSAPEAHMNTEAFF TGCAGTGCTCCGGAGGCACACATGAACACTGAAGCTTTCTTT
TRBJ1-5 - many TRBV28 CASSGNQGRSSNQPQHF TGTGCCAGCAGTGGGAATCAGGGAAGGTCAAGCAATCAGCCCCAGCATTTT
TRBJ2-2 TRBD2 many TRBV12-3/TRBV12-4 CASSFLSGRATGELFF TGTGCCAGCAGTTTCTTAAGCGGGAGGGCCACCGGGGAGCTGTTTTTT
TRBJ2-5 TRBD2 few TRBV20-1 CSAFPGREAPETQYF TGCAGTGCTTTCCCCGGGCGGGAGGCCCCAGAGACCCAGTACTTC